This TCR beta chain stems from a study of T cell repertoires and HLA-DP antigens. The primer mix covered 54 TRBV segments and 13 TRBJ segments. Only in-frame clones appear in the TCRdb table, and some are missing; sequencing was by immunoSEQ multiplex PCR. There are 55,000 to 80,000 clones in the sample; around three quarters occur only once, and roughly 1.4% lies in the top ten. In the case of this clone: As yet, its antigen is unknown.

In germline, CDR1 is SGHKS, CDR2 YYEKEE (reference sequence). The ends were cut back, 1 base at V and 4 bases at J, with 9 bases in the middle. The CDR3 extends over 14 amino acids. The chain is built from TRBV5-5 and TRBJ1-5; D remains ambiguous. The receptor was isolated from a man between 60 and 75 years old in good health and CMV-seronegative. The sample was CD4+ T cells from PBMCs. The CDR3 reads CASSLWGPNQPQHF. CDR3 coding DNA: TGTGCCAGCAGCTTGTGGGGTCCTAATCAGCCCCAGCATTTT.